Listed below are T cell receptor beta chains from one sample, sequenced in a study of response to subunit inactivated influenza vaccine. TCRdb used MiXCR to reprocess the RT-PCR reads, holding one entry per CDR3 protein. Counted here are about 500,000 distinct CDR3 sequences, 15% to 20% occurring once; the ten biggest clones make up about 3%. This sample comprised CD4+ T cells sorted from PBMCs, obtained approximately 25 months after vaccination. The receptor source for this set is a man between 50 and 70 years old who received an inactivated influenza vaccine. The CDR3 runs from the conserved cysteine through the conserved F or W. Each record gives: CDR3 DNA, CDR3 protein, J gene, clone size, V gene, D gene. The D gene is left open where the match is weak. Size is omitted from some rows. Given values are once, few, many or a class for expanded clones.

CDR3nt: TGTGCCAGCAGTGGACAGGGCTACACTGAAGCTTTCTTT; CDR3aa: CASSGQGYTEAFF; j_gene: TRBJ1-1; abundance: .; v_gene: TRBV6-1; d_gene: TRBD1
CDR3nt: TGTGCCAGCAGCTCGGGACTAGCGGGAGTTACCGGGGAGCTGTTTTTT; CDR3aa: CASSSGLAGVTGELFF; j_gene: TRBJ2-2; abundance: many; v_gene: TRBV7-8; d_gene: TRBD2
CDR3nt: TGTGCCAGCGATAAGGGTCGAGAGACCCAGTACTTC; CDR3aa: CASDKGRETQYF; j_gene: TRBJ2-5; abundance: .; v_gene: TRBV6-2/TRBV6-3; d_gene: .
CDR3nt: TGTGCCAGCAGCGGCGGACAGGGGAAACTCACAGATACGCAGTATTTT; CDR3aa: CASSGGQGKLTDTQYF; j_gene: TRBJ2-3; abundance: .; v_gene: TRBV9; d_gene: TRBD1
CDR3nt: TGCAGTGCTAGACTAGCGGGCGTCAGTGAGCAGTTCTTC; CDR3aa: CSARLAGVSEQFF; j_gene: TRBJ2-1; abundance: few; v_gene: TRBV20-1; d_gene: TRBD2
CDR3nt: TGCAGTGCCACTCCGTTACAGGGGTACGAGCAGTACTTC; CDR3aa: CSATPLQGYEQYF; j_gene: TRBJ2-7; abundance: few; v_gene: TRBV20-1; d_gene: TRBD1
CDR3nt: TGTGCCACCAGTGACCCCCGACTGTACCAAGAGACCCAGTACTTC; CDR3aa: CATSDPRLYQETQYF; j_gene: TRBJ2-5; abundance: .; v_gene: TRBV24-1; d_gene: .
CDR3nt: TGTGCCAGCAGACCCCGGACAGGGAACACTGAAGCTTTCTTT; CDR3aa: CASRPRTGNTEAFF; j_gene: TRBJ1-1; abundance: .; v_gene: TRBV7-2; d_gene: TRBD1
CDR3nt: TGCAGTGCTAGAGACGTGACAGGGGGATCTGAAGCTTTCTTT; CDR3aa: CSARDVTGGSEAFF; j_gene: TRBJ1-1; abundance: few; v_gene: TRBV20-1; d_gene: TRBD1
CDR3nt: TGTGCCAGCAGCCAAGGGACAGCCACTGAAGCTTTCTTT; CDR3aa: CASSQGTATEAFF; j_gene: TRBJ1-1; abundance: few; v_gene: TRBV4-2; d_gene: .
CDR3nt: TGTGCCAGCAGCCCCCCAAGGACGGCGGGTAATTCACCCCTCCACTTT; CDR3aa: CASSPPRTAGNSPLHF; j_gene: TRBJ1-6; abundance: .; v_gene: TRBV3-1; d_gene: .
CDR3nt: TGCGCCAGCAGCTTGATGAACTATGGCTACACCTTC; CDR3aa: CASSLMNYGYTF; j_gene: TRBJ1-2; abundance: few; v_gene: TRBV5-1; d_gene: .
CDR3nt: TGTGCCAGCAGCCAGGGACGGAGCACAGATACGCAGTATTTT; CDR3aa: CASSQGRSTDTQYF; j_gene: TRBJ2-3; abundance: few; v_gene: TRBV3-1; d_gene: .
CDR3nt: TGTGCCAGCAGCCCACGGGACAGGGGTCGAGAGACCCAGTACTTC; CDR3aa: CASSPRDRGRETQYF; j_gene: TRBJ2-5; abundance: once; v_gene: TRBV7-2; d_gene: TRBD1
CDR3nt: TGTGCCAGCAGCCAAGGGGCGCGGAGGGGAAACACCATATATTTT; CDR3aa: CASSQGARRGNTIYF; j_gene: TRBJ1-3; abundance: few; v_gene: TRBV3-1; d_gene: .
CDR3nt: TGTGCCAGCAACCAGGCGCCCGGGGAGCTGTTTTTT; CDR3aa: CASNQAPGELFF; j_gene: TRBJ2-2; abundance: few; v_gene: TRBV12-3/TRBV12-4; d_gene: .